A single sample is the source of the 12 T cell receptor beta chains below, sequenced in a study of T cells in Graves' hyperthyroidism and ophthalmopathy. Amplified regions were TCR beta CDR3 sequences from RNA transcripts. During a first-round RT-PCR of the TCR CDR3, the HTBI primer set was used. One entry per CDR3 protein, called by TCRdb with MiXCR from the multiplex PCR reads. In the table there are under 700,000 distinct CDR3 sequences, 46% of which are singletons. Sequencing used peripheral blood or thyroid tissue (not recorded which). The receptors derive from a woman between 18 and 29 years old with Graves' hyperthyroidism.

In this sample, this clonotype turned up once. The rearrangement joins TRBV20-1 to TRBJ1-4, with 8 bases lining up with TRBD1. Germline CDR1 DFQATT, CDR2 SNEGSKA (reference sequence). The ends lost 4 bases at V and 8 bases at J; junction bases unmatched: 6. This CDR3 has 13 amino acids. This CDR3 is CSATHRGEEKLFF. CDR3 DNA sequence: TGCAGTGCTACCCACAGGGGGGAGGAAAAACTGTTTTTT.

In this sample, this clonotype turned up a few times. J is TRBJ1-2 and V is TRBV24-1, with D possibly TRBD1 on 5 matching bases. CDR1 is KGHDR, CDR2 SFDVKD, per germline. Trimming took 11 bases from V and 4 from J, leaving 16 bases between them. CDR3 length: 13 amino acids. This chain's CDR3 is CASTPKGAYGYTF. For the CDR3, the DNA is TGTGCCAGCACACCGAAAGGGGCCTATGGCTACACCTTC.

This rearrangement joins TRBV10-3 to TRBJ1-6, with D tentatively TRBD1 (5 bases). The V and J ends lost 3 bases and 6 bases respectively, with 9 bases between them. This CDR3 spans 14 amino acids. Germline loops: CDR1 ENHRY, CDR2 SYGVKD. The DNA for the CDR3 is TGTGCCATCAGTGAAGGCGGGGGTAATTCACCCCTCCACTTT. It codes for CAISEGGGNSPLHF.

Only a few counts were recorded for this clonotype. This chain joins TRBV5-4 and TRBJ1-1; D is unclear. Looked up from germline, CDR1 is SGHNT and CDR2 is YYREEE (reference sequence). Trimming cost V 9 bases and J 1 base, with 13 bases left between them. This CDR3 contains 13 residues. The CDR3 sequence is CATGGLGNTEAFF. In nucleotides, the CDR3 is TGTGCCACCGGTGGCTTAGGGAACACTGAAGCTTTCTTT.

The rearrangement joins TRBV5-1 to TRBJ1-1; D is unresolved. V was pared by 1 base and J by 2 bases, with 9 bases between. Germline-derived CDR1 and CDR2 are SGHRS and YFSETQ. CDR3 length: 14 residues. The CDR3 DNA follows: TGCGCCAGCAGCTTGATAGCGGCTAACACTGAAGCTTTCTTT. Amino acid sequence: CASSLIAANTEAFF.

This clonotype was found many times. The genes are TRBV7-9 and TRBJ2-7; possible D gene TRBD2, 5 bases. Germline V CDR1 and CDR2: SEHNR, FQNEAQ (reference sequence). V was cut by 0 bases and J by 5 bases, with 11 bases left in between. CDR3 length: 14 amino acids. The CDR3 DNA reads TGTGCCAGCAGCTTAGCTACCGGGGAGAACGAGCAGTACTTC. The encoded protein is CASSLATGENEQYF. Full variable domain (missing parts from reference TRBV7-9 and TRBJ2-7): DTGVSQNPRHKITKRGQNVTFRCDPISEHNRLYWYRQTLGQGPEFLTYFQNEAQLEKSRLLSDRFSAERPKGSFSTLEIQRTEQGDSAMYLCASSLATGENEQYFGPGTRLTVT.

The chain recombines TRBV29-1 with TRBJ2-7; possibly TRBD2 for D (6 bases). The CDR3 runs 15 residues. The V end lost 6 bases, the J end lost 6 bases, and 24 bases lay between the germline ends. Germline assignment: CDR1 SQVTM and CDR2 ANQGSEA. The CDR3 reads CSVLATGTSQCEQYF. In DNA form, the CDR3 reads TGCAGCGTCCTGGCTACCGGGACTTCCCAATGCGAGCAGTACTTC.

The V gene is TRBV7-8, the J gene TRBJ1-5; perhaps TRBD1 as D (5 bases). Germline CDR1 reads SGHVS; CDR2 reads FQNEAQ. The CDR3 contains 15 residues. V dropped 6 bases and J dropped 7 bases, with 19 bases sitting between them. CDR3 sequence reads: CASSYETVFFQPQHF. CDR3 nucleotide sequence: TGTGCCAGCAGTTACGAGACAGTTTTCTTCCAGCCCCAGCATTTT.

This clonotype was seen more than once but under ten times. This clone may be a read error of a much larger clone one base away. The J gene is TRBJ2-5, the V gene TRBV7-9, with D perhaps TRBD2 (5 bases). The CDR3 covers 12 residues. Germline V CDR1 and CDR2: SEHNR, FQNEAQ (reference sequence). Trimming took 5 bases from V and 4 from J, leaving 8 bases between them. The DNA for the CDR3 is TGTGCCAGCAGCACCGGGGTAGAGACCCAGTACTTC. Translating gives CASSTGVETQYF.

This clonotype was observed many times. The gene calls are TRBV24-1 and TRBJ2-7, with D possibly matching TRBD1 (6 bases). From germline, CDR1 is KGHDR and CDR2 SFDVKD. The CDR3 totals 14 residues. Trimming took off 5 bases at V and 0 bases at J, with 10 bases between the two ends. The CDR3 nucleotides are TGTGCCACCAGTGGGACAGATGACTCCTACGAGCAGTACTTC. It encodes CATSGTDDSYEQYF.

The chain carries TRBV6-5 and TRBJ2-7; TRBD1 matches 7 bases. Trimming took 0 bases from V and 5 from J; bases not matched to a gene: 10. The germline V gene encodes CDR1 MNHEY and CDR2 SVGAGI. This CDR3 is built from 16 residues. CDR3 amino acids: CASSYSSRQGFDEQYF. CDR3 sequence (DNA): TGTGCCAGCAGTTACTCGAGCAGACAGGGCTTTGACGAGCAGTACTTC.

The table lists this clonotype with many counts. The chain has TRBV10-3 and TRBJ1-2, with TRBD1 matching 8 bases. CDR1 is ENHRY and CDR2 is SYGVKD in the germline V gene. Losses at the gene ends were 2 bases for V and 4 bases for J; bases not matched to a gene: 3. The CDR3 loop spans 14 amino acids. As DNA, the CDR3 is TGTGCCATCAGTGAGACGGACAGGGCCTATGGCTACACCTTC. Amino acids: CAISETDRAYGYTF.